The 12 T cell receptor beta chains reported below all come from one sample, sequenced in a study of tumor-infiltrating lymphocytes in primary liver carcinoma. The authors took blood RNA from unsorted whole blood and also extracted germline DNA. A constant-region primer primed TCR beta cDNA synthesis from about 550 ng of total RNA. Three rounds of nested multiplex PCR with slightly modified ARM-PCR produced TCR beta libraries. Researchers ran the first two PCR rounds for approximately 10 cycles each with TRBV1-TRBV30 forward primers and a C-beta reverse primer. TCRdb used MiXCR to reprocess the multiplex PCR reads, holding one entry per CDR3 protein. There are about 320,000 distinct CDR3 sequences in the sample; 60% to 80% occur only once, and around 9.5% lies in the top ten. The material sequenced was peripheral blood. The receptors originated from a man aged 40-49 years with primary liver carcinoma and hepatitis B virus infection.

This clonotype came up once. Mismatch with germline at one junction end may stem from a read error. This rearrangement joins TRBV6-6 to TRBJ2-1; the D gene is possibly TRBD2 (6 bases). The CDR3 totals 15 residues. Germline values: CDR1 MNHNY, CDR2 SVGAGI (reference sequence). CDR3 protein: CTSCYPGDGCNEQFF. DNA for the CDR3: TGTACCAGCTGTTACCCGGGAGACGGGTGCAATGAGCAGTTCTTC.

A remark on this clonotype: A much larger clone sits a single nucleotide away, making a read error possible. This chain links TRBV10-3 with TRBJ2-5, with unresolved D. Germline values: CDR1 ENHRY, CDR2 SYGVKD. The CDR3 totals 13 residues. CDR3 DNA: TGTGCCATCAGTGCAGGCGGAGAAGAGACCCAGCACTTC. It is translated as CAISAGGEETQHF.

Comments on this clonotype: Lacking the conserved final phenylalanine or tryptophan, this CDR3 likely reflects a read error. The chain links TRBV6-2 or TRBV6-3 to TRBJ2-5, with D unclear. The CDR3 has 15 amino acids. Per germline, CDR1 MNHEY and CDR2 SVGEGT. This CDR3 is CANSYSEVTRETQYL. CDR3 in DNA: TGTGCCAACAGTTACTCTGAGGTTACGAGGGAGACCCAGTACCTC.

Notes on this clonotype: A much bigger clone sits one base away, suggesting this may be a read error. This chain uses TRBV4-3 with TRBJ2-7; a weak D match, TRBD2 (7 bases). Germline V gene lookup returns CDR1 LGHNA and CDR2 YSLEER. The CDR3 is made up of 15 amino acids. CDR3 sequence reads: CASIQDRRGPLEQYF. The CDR3 nucleotides are TGCGCCAGCATCCAAGATCGGCGGGGGCCCCTTGAGCAGTACTTC.

A note on this clonotype: Since a much larger clone is just one base distant, this may be a read error. The chain is built from TRBV4-2 and TRBJ2-5, with D perhaps matching TRBD2 (5 bases). The CDR3 consists of 16 residues. V dropped 3 bases and J dropped 6 bases, with 20 bases sitting between them. Germline V lookup: CDR1 LGHNA, CDR2 YNFKEQ. CDR3 sequence (DNA): TGTGCCAGCAGCCAGGTCCCCAGGACTCTAGGTCAGACCCAGTACTTC. As protein: CASSQVPRTLGQTQYF.

Details on this clonotype: A much larger clone differs by one base, so this may be a read error. This chain links TRBV4-2 with TRBJ2-1, with TRBD2 as a possible D gene (6 bases). The CDR3 is made up of 15 amino acids. Germline V lookup: CDR1 LGHNA, CDR2 YNFKEQ. The chain's CDR3 is CTSSPWVAEYNEQFF. Here the CDR3 DNA reads TGTACCAGCAGCCCCTGGGTAGCGGAATACAATGAGCAGTTCTTC.

As for this clonotype: The germline gene is not matched at one end of the junction; a read error may be the cause. This rearrangement joins TRBV29-1 to TRBJ2-7; TRBD2 might be the D (6 bases). The V gene's germline CDR1 is SQVTM and CDR2 ANQGSEA. CDR3 size: 12 residues. In nucleotides, the CDR3 is TGCTGCGTTGAAGTGCAGGGAGGCGAGCAGTGCTTC. Translation gives CCVEVQGGEQCF.

Concerning this clonotype itself: This may be a read error: a much more frequent sequence differs by one nucleotide. The V gene is TRBV4-3, the J gene TRBJ2-7, with 8 bases lining up with TRBD2. The CDR3 sequence is 14 residues long. The germline V gene has CDR1 LGHNA and CDR2 YSLEER. The CDR3 DNA reads TGCACCAGCAGCTACGGACCCGGGAGGGGCGAGCAGTACTTC. It specifies CTSSYGPGRGEQYF.

Of note for this clonotype: A single base separates this from a much larger clone, so it may be a read error. V is TRBV6-1 and J is TRBJ2-7; no clear D gene. This CDR3 has 15 amino acids. Germline V gene data show CDR1 as MNHNS and CDR2 as SASEGT. Deletions cut 1 base from V and 6 bases from J, with 16 bases between. CDR3 sequence (DNA): TGTGCCAGCAGTGAAGGATGGCAGACCCGCTGCGAGCAGTACTTC. Encoded protein: CASSEGWQTRCEQYF.

For this clonotype: A read error may account for a junction end that differs from germline. This CDR3 is CASCLAIGELFF. The CDR3 coding sequence is TGTGCCAGCTGCTTAGCCATCGGGGAGCTGTTTTTT. J is TRBJ2-2 and V is TRBV11-2; unclear D gene. CDR1 and CDR2 from the germline V gene are SGHAT and FQNNGV. This CDR3 is 12 amino acids long.

The chain combines TRBV6-2 or TRBV6-3 with TRBJ1-5; D perhaps matches TRBD1 (5 bases). The germline V gene encodes CDR1 MNHEY and CDR2 SVGEGT. CDR3 length: 14 amino acids. V lost 2 bases, J lost 7 bases, and 12 bases lay in between. CDR3: CASSYATGPQPQHF. In nucleotides, the CDR3 is TGTGCCAGCAGTTACGCAACAGGACCCCAGCCCCAGCATTTT.

This clonotype was seen many times. The V and J genes are TRBV29-1 and TRBJ2-1; D possibly corresponds to TRBD1 (6 bases). Trimming pared 4 bases from V and 2 bases from J, leaving 12 bases between. The CDR3 is made up of 14 amino acids. Germline CDR1 SQVTM, CDR2 ANQGSEA. The CDR3 reads CSVGSRGTYNEQFF. CDR3 bases: TGCAGCGTTGGGAGCAGGGGCACCTACAATGAGCAGTTCTTC.